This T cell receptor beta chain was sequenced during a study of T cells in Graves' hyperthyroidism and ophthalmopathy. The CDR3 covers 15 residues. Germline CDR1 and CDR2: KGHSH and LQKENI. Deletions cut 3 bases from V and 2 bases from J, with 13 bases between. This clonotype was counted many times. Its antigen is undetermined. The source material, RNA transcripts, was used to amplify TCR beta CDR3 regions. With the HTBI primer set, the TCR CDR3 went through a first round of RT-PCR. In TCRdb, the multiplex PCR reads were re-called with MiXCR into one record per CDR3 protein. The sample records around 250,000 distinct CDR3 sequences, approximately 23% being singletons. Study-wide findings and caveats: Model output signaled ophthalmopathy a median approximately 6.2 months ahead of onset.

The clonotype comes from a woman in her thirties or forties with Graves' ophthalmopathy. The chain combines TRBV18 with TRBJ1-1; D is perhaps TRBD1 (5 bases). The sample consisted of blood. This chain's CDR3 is CASSPGALLNTEAFF. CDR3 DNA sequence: TGTGCCAGCTCACCTGGGGCCCTACTAAACACTGAAGCTTTCTTT. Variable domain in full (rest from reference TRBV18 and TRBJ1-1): NAGVMQNPRHLVRRRGQEARLRCSPMKGHSHVYWYRQLPEEGLKFMVYLQKENIIDESGMPKERFSAEFPKEGPSILRIQQVVRGDSAAYFCASSPGALLNTEAFFGQGTRLTVV.